The 16 T cell receptor beta chains below were found in one sample sequenced in a study of T cell responses to AZD1222 COVID-19 vaccine (TCRdb year 2021). In light of the paper, this sample's time point label describes: about 28 days (+/-7) after the second vaccine dose. Library prep was done by the immunoSEQ multiplex PCR assay. TCRdb stores this immuneACCESS table with in-frame sequences only. Part of the clones is absent; in the studies checked, under half of the shortfall reflects unresolved V genes, and no reason is known for the rest. The sample data list some 150,000 clones, and roughly 90% of these were observed just once. The ten biggest clones cover 2.5% to 3.5% of the sample. This sample comprised peripheral blood, obtained 28 days after the second AZD1222 dose. The receptors were sampled from an adult who received the AZD1222 COVID-19 vaccine.

The CDR3: CASSGLDRVALTDTQYF. CDR3 DNA: TGTGCCAGCAGCGGCCTGGACAGGGTGGCCCTCACAGATACGCAGTATTTT. This sequence joins TRBV9 and TRBJ2-3; 8 bases match TRBD1. The CDR3 spans 17 residues. J lost 2 bases, V lost 3 bases, and 11 bases had no gene match. Germline CDR1 and CDR2: SGDLS and YYNGEE. The whole variable domain, remainder taken from reference TRBV9 and TRBJ2-3, is DSGVTQTPKHLITATGQRVTLRCSPRSGDLSVYWYQQSLDQGLQFLIQYYNGEERAKGNILERFSAQQFPDLHSELNLSSLELGDSALYFCASSGLDRVALTDTQYFGPGTRLTVL.

V usage is TRBV10-3 and J usage is TRBJ2-3; a weak D match, TRBD2 (6 bases). Between the trimmed V and J ends, which lost 9 bases and 0 bases, there was a span of 16 bases. CDR3 size: 15 residues. In germline, CDR1 is ENHRY, CDR2 SYGVKD. The chain's CDR3 is CAIRGYGESTDTQYF. CDR3 nucleotides: TGTGCCATTCGGGGGTATGGGGAAAGCACAGATACGCAGTATTTT.

The chain carries TRBV29-1 and TRBJ1-2; 7 bases fit TRBD1. Looked up from germline, CDR1 is SQVTM and CDR2 is ANQGSEA. Germline trimming cut 7 bases from V and 3 bases from J; bases unmatched to any gene: 14. The CDR3 spans 15 residues. In DNA form, the CDR3 reads TGCAGCGCCCCCCGGGGGCCGACAGGGTACTATGGCTACACCTTC. It translates to CSAPRGPTGYYGYTF.

V is TRBV10-1 and J is TRBJ2-3; tentatively, D is TRBD1 or TRBD2 (6 bases each). Germline CDR1 WNHNN, CDR2 SYGVQD (reference sequence). Trimming took off 2 bases at V and 2 bases at J, with 11 bases between the two ends. The CDR3 has 15 residues. The CDR3: CASSERGGHTDTQYF. The DNA of the CDR3 is TGCGCCAGCAGTGAGCGAGGGGGGCACACAGATACGCAGTATTTT.

V gene TRBV7-2 combines with J gene TRBJ1-3, with D perhaps TRBD1 (5 bases). The germline CDR1 and CDR2 sequences are SGHTA and FQGNSA. The V end lost 6 bases, the J end lost 1 base, and 10 bases lay between the germline ends. CDR3 length: 14 amino acids. For the CDR3, the DNA is TGTGCCAGCAGTCCAGGGAGTTCTGGAAACACCATATATTTT. This sequence encodes CASSPGSSGNTIYF.

The V and J genes are TRBV6-5 and TRBJ1-5; 8 bases align to TRBD1. This CDR3 spans 15 amino acids. CDR1 and CDR2 (germline): MNHEY, SVGAGI. V dropped 2 bases and J dropped 4; count of bases not matched to a gene: 4. The DNA for the CDR3 is TGTGCCAGCAGTTACGCTGGACAGGGAAATCAGCCCCAGCATTTT. The encoded protein is CASSYAGQGNQPQHF.

The gene calls are TRBV7-3 and TRBJ2-1, with D possibly matching TRBD2 (6 bases). V was pared by 1 base and J by 5 bases, with 18 bases between. Germline V gene lookup returns CDR1 SGHTA and CDR2 FQGTGA. CDR3 size: 17 residues. CDR3 nucleotides: TGTGCCAGCAGCTTAATGTTTGTTGGGACTGCAAACAATGAGCAGTTCTTC. Its translation: CASSLMFVGTANNEQFF.

The chain joins TRBV28 to TRBJ2-7; D is perhaps TRBD2 (6 bases). The CDR3 runs to 15 residues. V lost 5 bases, J lost 0 bases, and 14 bases lay in between. Germline V lookup: CDR1 MDHEN, CDR2 SYDVKM. CDR3 sequence reads: CASSTVAGSSYEQYF. The CDR3 DNA reads as TGTGCCAGCAGTACGGTTGCGGGGAGCTCCTACGAGCAGTACTTC.

The gene calls are TRBV7-3 and TRBJ2-2; D is possibly TRBD1 (5 bases). V lost 5 bases, J lost 6 bases, and 13 bases lay in between. CDR3 length equals 14 residues. Germline V gene lookup returns CDR1 SGHTA and CDR2 FQGTGA. As DNA, the CDR3 is TGTGCCAGCAGCCCAGGGATAGTTGCCGGGGAGCTGTTTTTT. Translating gives CASSPGIVAGELFF.

V gene TRBV4-1 combines with J gene TRBJ2-6; 11 nucleotides match TRBD2. V was clipped by 0 bases and J by 1 base; unmatched bases: 5. This CDR3 is 19 amino acids long. Germline loops: CDR1 MGHRA, CDR2 YSYEKL. CDR3 bases: TGCGCCAGCAGCCAAGAACGACTAGCGGGGACATCTGGGGCCAACGTCCTGACTTTC. Protein sequence: CASSQERLAGTSGANVLTF.

This chain links TRBV5-5 with TRBJ1-2; TRBD1 matches 7 bases. With 0 bases clipped from V and 2 bases from J, the junction kept 1 base outside the gene matches. Per germline, CDR1 SGHKS and CDR2 YYEKEE (reference sequence). CDR3 size: 14 residues. CDR3 sequence: CASSLGQGNYGYTF. CDR3 nucleotide sequence: TGTGCCAGCAGCTTGGGACAGGGAAACTATGGCTACACCTTC. Supplemented by reference TRBV5-5 and TRBJ1-2, the full variable domain reads DAGVTQSPTHLIKTRGQQVTLRCSPISGHKSVSWYQQVLGQGPQFIFQYYEKEERGRGNFPDRFSARQFPNYSSELNVNALLLGDSALYLCASSLGQGNYGYTFGSGTRLTVV.

The V gene is TRBV30, the J gene TRBJ2-5; no reliable D call. Germline assignment: CDR1 GTSNPN and CDR2 SVGIG (reference sequence). V was clipped by 5 bases and J by 5 bases, with 18 bases between them. The CDR3 is made up of 14 amino acids. CDR3 protein: CAWAYSGDGETQYF. CDR3 sequence (DNA): TGTGCCTGGGCTTACTCGGGCGATGGGGAGACCCAGTACTTC.

Only one count was recorded for this clone. This CDR3 is CASSARGGNTDEQFF. CDR3 coding DNA: TGCGCCAGCAGCGCTAGGGGCGGGAATACGGATGAGCAGTTCTTC. The chain uses TRBV10-1 and TRBJ2-1; tentatively, D is TRBD2 (6 bases). V was cut by 6 bases and J by 8 bases, with 20 bases left in between. CDR3 size: 15 residues. In germline, CDR1 is WNHNN, CDR2 SYGVQD (reference sequence).

The chain combines TRBV9 with TRBJ1-6; 7 bases line up with TRBD1. Germline lookup yields CDR1 SGDLS and CDR2 YYNGEE. J gave up 1 base and V 0 bases, and 7 bases lay outside the gene matches. This CDR3 has 18 amino acids. The CDR3 DNA reads as TGTGCCAGCAGCGTAGAGGCAGGGGGTAGATCCTATAATTCACCCCTCCACTTT. This codes for CASSVEAGGRSYNSPLHF.

In its sample, this clone is medium-sized (0.01 to 0.1%). V usage is TRBV15 and J usage is TRBJ1-4; tentatively, D is TRBD1 (6 bases). The CDR3 is made up of 14 amino acids. CDR1 and CDR2 from the germline V gene are LNHNV and YYDKDF (reference sequence). Trimming cost V 0 bases and J 10 bases, with 12 bases left between them. Written as DNA, the CDR3 is TGTGCCACCAGCAGAGATGACTTGACAGGAAAACTGTTTTTT. Residues: CATSRDDLTGKLFF.

The sample holds one count of this clone. The gene calls are TRBV14 and TRBJ2-3; TRBD1 might be the D (6 bases). V was clipped by 0 bases and J by 3 bases, with 19 bases between them. Germline V lookup: CDR1 SGHDN, CDR2 FVKESK. The CDR3 covers 18 residues. The CDR3 loop is CASSQEALRGDATDTQYF. CDR3 DNA: TGTGCCAGCAGCCAAGAGGCCCTCAGGGGAGATGCGACAGATACGCAGTATTTT.